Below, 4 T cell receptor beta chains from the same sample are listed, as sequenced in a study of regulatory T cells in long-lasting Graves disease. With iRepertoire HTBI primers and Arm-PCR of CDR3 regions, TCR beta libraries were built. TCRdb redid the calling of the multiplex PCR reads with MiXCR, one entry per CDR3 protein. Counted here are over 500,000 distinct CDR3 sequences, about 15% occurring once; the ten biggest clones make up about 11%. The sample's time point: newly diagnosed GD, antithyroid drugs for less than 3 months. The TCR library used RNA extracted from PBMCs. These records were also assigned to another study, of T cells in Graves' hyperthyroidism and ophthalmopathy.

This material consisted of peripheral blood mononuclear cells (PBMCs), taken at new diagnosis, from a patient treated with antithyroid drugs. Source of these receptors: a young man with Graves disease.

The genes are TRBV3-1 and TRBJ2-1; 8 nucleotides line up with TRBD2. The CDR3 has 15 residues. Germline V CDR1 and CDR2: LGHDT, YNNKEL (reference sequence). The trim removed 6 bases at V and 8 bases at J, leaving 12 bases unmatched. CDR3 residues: CASRLEREPGHEQFF. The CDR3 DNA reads TGTGCCAGCAGGCTAGAGCGGGAGCCAGGTCATGAGCAGTTCTTC.

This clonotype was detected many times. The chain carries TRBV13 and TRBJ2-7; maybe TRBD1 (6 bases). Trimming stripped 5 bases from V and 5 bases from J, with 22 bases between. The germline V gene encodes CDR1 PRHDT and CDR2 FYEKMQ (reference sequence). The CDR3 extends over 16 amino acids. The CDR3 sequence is CASSPRVAGEGNEQYF. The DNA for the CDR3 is TGTGCCAGCAGCCCACGGGTAGCAGGGGAAGGTAACGAGCAGTACTTC.

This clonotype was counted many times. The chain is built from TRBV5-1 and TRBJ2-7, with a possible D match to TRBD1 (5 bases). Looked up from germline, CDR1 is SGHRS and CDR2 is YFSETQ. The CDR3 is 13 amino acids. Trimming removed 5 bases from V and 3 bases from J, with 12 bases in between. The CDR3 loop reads CASRTENNYEQYF. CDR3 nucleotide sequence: TGCGCCAGCAGGACAGAGAACAACTACGAGCAGTACTTC.

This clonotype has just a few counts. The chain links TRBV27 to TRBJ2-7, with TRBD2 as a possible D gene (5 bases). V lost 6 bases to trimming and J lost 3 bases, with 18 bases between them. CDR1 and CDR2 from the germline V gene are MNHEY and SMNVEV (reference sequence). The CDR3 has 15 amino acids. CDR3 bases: TGTGCCAGCAGATCAGAGGGTGGGAGAGACTACGAGCAGTACTTC. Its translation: CASRSEGGRDYEQYF.